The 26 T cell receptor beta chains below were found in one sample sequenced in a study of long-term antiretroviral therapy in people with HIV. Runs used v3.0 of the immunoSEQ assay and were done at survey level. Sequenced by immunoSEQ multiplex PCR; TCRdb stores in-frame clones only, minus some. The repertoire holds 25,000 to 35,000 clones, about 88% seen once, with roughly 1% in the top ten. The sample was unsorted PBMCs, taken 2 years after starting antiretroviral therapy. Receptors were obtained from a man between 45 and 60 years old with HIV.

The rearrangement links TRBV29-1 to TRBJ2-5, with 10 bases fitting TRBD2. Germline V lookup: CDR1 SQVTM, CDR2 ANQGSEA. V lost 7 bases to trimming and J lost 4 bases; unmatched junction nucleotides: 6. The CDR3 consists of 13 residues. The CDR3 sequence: CSAVAGGRETQYF. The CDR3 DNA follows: TGCAGCGCCGTAGCGGGAGGACGAGAGACCCAGTACTTC.

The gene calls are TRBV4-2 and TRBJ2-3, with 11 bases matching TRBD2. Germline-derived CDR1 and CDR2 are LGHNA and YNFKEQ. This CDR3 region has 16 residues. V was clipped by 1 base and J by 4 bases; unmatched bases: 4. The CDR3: CASSQVGSGRADTQYF. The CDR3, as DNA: TGTGCCAGCAGCCAAGTAGGTAGCGGGAGGGCAGATACGCAGTATTTT.

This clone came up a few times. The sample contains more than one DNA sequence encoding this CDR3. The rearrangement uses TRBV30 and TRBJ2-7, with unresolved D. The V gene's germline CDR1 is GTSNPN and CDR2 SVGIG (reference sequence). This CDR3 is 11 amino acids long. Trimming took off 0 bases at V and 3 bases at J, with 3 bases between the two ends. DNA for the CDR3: TGTGCCTGGAGTGTTAGCTACGAGCAGTACTTC. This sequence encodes CAWSVSYEQYF.

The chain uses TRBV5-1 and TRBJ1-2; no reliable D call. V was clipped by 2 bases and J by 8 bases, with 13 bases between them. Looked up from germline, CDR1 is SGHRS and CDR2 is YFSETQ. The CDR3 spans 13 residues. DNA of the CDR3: TGCGCCAGCAGCTTAGGCCAAATAAACGGCTACACCTTC. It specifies CASSLGQINGYTF.

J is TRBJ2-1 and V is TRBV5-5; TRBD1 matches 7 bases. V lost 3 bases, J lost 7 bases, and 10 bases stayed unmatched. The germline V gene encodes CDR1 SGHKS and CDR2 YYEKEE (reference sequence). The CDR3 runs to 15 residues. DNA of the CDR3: TGTGCCAGCAGCTCTAGGACAGGTTACTCAAATGAGCAGTTCTTC. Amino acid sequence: CASSSRTGYSNEQFF. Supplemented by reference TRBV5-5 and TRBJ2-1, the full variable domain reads DAGVTQSPTHLIKTRGQQVTLRCSPISGHKSVSWYQQVLGQGPQFIFQYYEKEERGRGNFPDRFSARQFPNYSSELNVNALLLGDSALYLCASSSRTGYSNEQFFGPGTRLTVL.

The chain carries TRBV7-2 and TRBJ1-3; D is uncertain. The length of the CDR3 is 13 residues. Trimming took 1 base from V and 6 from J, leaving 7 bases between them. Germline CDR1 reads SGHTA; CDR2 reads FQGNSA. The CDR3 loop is CASSLGSVNTIYF. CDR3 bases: TGTGCCAGCAGCTTAGGGAGTGTAAACACCATATATTTT.

The DNA of the CDR3 is TGTGCCAGCAGCGTAATGGGGGGCGATCAAGAAAAACTGTTTTTT. Protein sequence: CASSVMGGDQEKLFF. The chain combines TRBV9 with TRBJ1-4, with D maybe TRBD1 (6 bases). CDR1 and CDR2 (germline): SGDLS, YYNGEE. The CDR3 covers 15 residues. Trimming cost V 1 base and J 8 bases, with 15 bases left between them.

CDR3 sequence: CASSFSVGQGKAFF. The CDR3 region has the DNA TGTGCCAGCAGCTTCTCTGTGGGACAGGGGAAAGCTTTCTTT. The chain is built from TRBV7-9 and TRBJ1-1, with 10 bases matching TRBD1. The V gene end was trimmed by 3 bases and the J gene end by 9 bases; junction bases not matched to a gene: 7. Germline V gene lookup returns CDR1 SEHNR and CDR2 FQNEAQ (reference sequence). The CDR3 has 14 residues. Looking up the rest from reference TRBV7-9 and TRBJ1-1 gives the full variable domain: DTGVSQNPRHKITKRGQNVTFRCDPISEHNRLYWYRQTLGQGPEFLTYFQNEAQLEKSRLLSDRFSAERPKGSFSTLEIQRTEQGDSAMYLCASSFSVGQGKAFFGQGTRLTVV.

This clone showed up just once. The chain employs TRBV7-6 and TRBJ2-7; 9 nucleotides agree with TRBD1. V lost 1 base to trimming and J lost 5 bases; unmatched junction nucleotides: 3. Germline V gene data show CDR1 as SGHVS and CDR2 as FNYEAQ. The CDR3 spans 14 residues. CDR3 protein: CASSLGQGVNEQYF. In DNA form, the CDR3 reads TGTGCCAGCAGCTTAGGACAGGGGGTCAACGAGCAGTACTTC.

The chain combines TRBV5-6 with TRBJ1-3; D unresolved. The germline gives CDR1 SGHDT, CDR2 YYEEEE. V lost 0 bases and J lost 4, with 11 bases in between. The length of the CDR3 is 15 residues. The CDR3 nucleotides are TGTGCCAGCAGCTTGGTTCCCGGAGGCGGAAACACCATATATTTT. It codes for CASSLVPGGGNTIYF.

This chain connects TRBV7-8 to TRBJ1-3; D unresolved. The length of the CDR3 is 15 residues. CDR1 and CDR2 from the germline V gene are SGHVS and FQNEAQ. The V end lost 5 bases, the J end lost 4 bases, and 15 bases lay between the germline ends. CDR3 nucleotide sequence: TGTGCCAGCAGCCCCCAGAGAGCGGGAGGAAACACCATATATTTT. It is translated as CASSPQRAGGNTIYF.

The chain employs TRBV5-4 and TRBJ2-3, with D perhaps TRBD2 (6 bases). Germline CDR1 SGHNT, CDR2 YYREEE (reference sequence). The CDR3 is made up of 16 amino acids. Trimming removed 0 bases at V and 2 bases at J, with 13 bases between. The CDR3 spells CASSLGGDQLTDTQYF. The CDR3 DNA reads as TGTGCCAGCAGCTTGGGCGGGGACCAACTCACAGATACGCAGTATTTT.

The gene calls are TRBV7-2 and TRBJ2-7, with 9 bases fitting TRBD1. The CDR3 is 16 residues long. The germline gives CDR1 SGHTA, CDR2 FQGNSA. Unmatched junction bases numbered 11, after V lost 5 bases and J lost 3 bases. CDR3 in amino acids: CASSGAGTGFGYEQYF. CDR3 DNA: TGTGCCAGCAGCGGGGCCGGGACAGGGTTTGGCTACGAGCAGTACTTC. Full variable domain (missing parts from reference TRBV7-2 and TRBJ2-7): GAGVSQSPSNKVTEKGKDVELRCDPISGHTALYWYRQSLGQGLEFLIYFQGNSAPDKSGLPSDRFSAERTGGSVSTLTIQRTQQEDSAVYLCASSGAGTGFGYEQYFGPGTRLTVT.

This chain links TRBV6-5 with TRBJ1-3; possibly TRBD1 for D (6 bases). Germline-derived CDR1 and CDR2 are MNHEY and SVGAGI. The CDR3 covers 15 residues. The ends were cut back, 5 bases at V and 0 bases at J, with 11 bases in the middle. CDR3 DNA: TGTGCCAGCAGTCGCACAGGGAACTCTGGAAACACCATATATTTT. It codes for CASSRTGNSGNTIYF.

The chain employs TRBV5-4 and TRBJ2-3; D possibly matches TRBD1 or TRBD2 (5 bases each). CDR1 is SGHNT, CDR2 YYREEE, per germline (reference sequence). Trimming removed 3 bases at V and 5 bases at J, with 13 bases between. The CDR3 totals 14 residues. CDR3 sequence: CASSYEERGDTQYF. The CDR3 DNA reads TGTGCCAGCAGCTACGAAGAGAGGGGAGATACGCAGTATTTT.

The CDR3, as DNA: TGTGCCAGCAGCTCATACTGGGACCAGGGGGACGAGCAGTACTTC. Protein: CASSSYWDQGDEQYF. The chain links TRBV13 to TRBJ2-7; TRBD1 agrees at 7 bases. This CDR3 region has 15 residues. The germline V gene encodes CDR1 PRHDT and CDR2 FYEKMQ (reference sequence). The trim removed 4 bases at V and 5 bases at J, leaving 11 bases unmatched.

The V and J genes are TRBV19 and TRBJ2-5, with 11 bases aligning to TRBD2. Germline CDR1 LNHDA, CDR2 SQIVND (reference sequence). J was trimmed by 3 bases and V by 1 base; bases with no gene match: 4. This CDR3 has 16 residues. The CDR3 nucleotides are TGTGCCAGTAGTATAGTCTCGGGACTAGCGGAAGAGACCCAGTACTTC. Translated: CASSIVSGLAEETQYF.

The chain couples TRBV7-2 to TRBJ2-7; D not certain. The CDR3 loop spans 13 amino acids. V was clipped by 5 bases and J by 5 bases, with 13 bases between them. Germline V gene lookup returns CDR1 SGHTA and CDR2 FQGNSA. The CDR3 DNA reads TGTGCCAGCAGCCTAACCGGGCCCCACGAGCAGTACTTC. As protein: CASSLTGPHEQYF.

CDR3 nucleotide sequence: TGTGCCAGCAGTGAAAGACTGCCGGGGAAGAACACCGGGGAGCTGTTTTTT. This gives the protein CASSERLPGKNTGELFF. The chain employs TRBV25-1 and TRBJ2-2; perhaps TRBD2 as D (5 bases). The CDR3 contains 17 residues. Germline V gives CDR1 MGHDK, CDR2 SYGVNS. V was trimmed by 2 bases and J by 1 base, leaving 14 bases between them.

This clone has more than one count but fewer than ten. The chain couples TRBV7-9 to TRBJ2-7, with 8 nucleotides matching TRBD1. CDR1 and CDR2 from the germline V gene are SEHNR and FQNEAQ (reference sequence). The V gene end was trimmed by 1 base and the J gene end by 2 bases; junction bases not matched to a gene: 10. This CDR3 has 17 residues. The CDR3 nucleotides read TGTGCCAGCAGCTTAGTACGGGACAGGAGTCTTACCTACGAGCAGTACTTC. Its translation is CASSLVRDRSLTYEQYF.

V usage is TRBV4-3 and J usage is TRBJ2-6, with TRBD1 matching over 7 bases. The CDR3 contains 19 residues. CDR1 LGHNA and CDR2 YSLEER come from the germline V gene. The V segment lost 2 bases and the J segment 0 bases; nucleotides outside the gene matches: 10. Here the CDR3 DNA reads TGCGCCAGCAGCCAATGGCGCCACACAGGGGCCTCTGGGGCCAACGTCCTGACTTTC. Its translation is CASSQWRHTGASGANVLTF.

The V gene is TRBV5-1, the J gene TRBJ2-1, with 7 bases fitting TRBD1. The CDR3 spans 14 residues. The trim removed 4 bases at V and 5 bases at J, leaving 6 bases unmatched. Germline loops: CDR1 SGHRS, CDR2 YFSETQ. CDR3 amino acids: CASSLRQGHNEQFF. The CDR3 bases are TGCGCCAGCAGCCTAAGACAGGGACACAATGAGCAGTTCTTC.

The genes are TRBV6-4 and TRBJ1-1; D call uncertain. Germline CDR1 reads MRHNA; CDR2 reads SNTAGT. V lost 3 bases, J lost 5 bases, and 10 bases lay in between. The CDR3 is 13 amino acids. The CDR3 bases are TGTGCCAGCAGTGAGGGAAGTCGGACTGAAGCTTTCTTT. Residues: CASSEGSRTEAFF.

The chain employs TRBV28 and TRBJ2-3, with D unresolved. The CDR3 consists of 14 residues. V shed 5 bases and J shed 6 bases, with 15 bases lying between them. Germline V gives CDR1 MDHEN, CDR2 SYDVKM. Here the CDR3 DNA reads TGTGCCAGCAGTCCTTTGACTGGATGGGATACGCAGTATTTT. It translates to CASSPLTGWDTQYF. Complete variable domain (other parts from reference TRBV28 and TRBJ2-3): DVKVTQSSRYLVKRTGEKVFLECVQDMDHENMFWYRQDPGLGLRLIYFSYDVKMKEKGDIPEGYSVSREKKERFSLILESASTNQTSMYLCASSPLTGWDTQYFGPGTRLTVL.

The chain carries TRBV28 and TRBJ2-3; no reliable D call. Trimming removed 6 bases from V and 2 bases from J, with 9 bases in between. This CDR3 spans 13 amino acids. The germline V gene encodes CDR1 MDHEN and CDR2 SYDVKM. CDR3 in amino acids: CASRTPNTDTQYF. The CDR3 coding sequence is TGTGCCAGCAGGACACCGAACACAGATACGCAGTATTTT.

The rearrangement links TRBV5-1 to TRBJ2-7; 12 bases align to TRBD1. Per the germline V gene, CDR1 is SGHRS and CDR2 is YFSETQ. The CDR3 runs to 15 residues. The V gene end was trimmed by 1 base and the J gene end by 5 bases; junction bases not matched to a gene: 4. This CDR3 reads CASSLRGQGADEQYF. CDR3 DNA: TGCGCCAGCAGCTTGCGGGGACAGGGGGCCGACGAGCAGTACTTC. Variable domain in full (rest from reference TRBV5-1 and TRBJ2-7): KAGVTQTPRYLIKTRGQQVTLSCSPISGHRSVSWYQQTPGQGLQFLFEYFSETQRNKGNFPGRFSGRQFSNSRSEMNVSTLELGDSALYLCASSLRGQGADEQYFGPGTRLTVT.